This T cell receptor beta chain was sequenced during a study of blood T cell repertoires in COVID-19. CDR1 and CDR2 (germline): LGHNA, YSLEER. The CDR3 has 15 residues. Unmatched junction bases numbered 7, after V lost 8 bases and J lost 0 bases. The table came from immunoSEQ multiplex PCR; TCRdb's copy has only in-frame clones and leaves some out. The table records over 150,000 clones, around 80% of them present only once. The chain joins TRBV4-3 to TRBJ2-7; the match to TRBD2 covers 10 bases. The specimen was PBMCs or T cells enriched from blood (not recorded which). This receptor was identified in a middle-aged man who had recovered from COVID-19. The CDR3 protein is CASRDSSGSSYEQYF. The CDR3 DNA reads TGCGCCAGCCGCGATTCTAGCGGGAGCTCCTACGAGCAGTACTTC.